What follows are 17 T cell receptor beta chains derived from one specimen sequenced in a study of T cells in Graves' hyperthyroidism and ophthalmopathy. RNA transcripts yielded amplified TCR beta CDR3 regions. The HTBI primer set drove a first-round RT-PCR of the TCR CDR3. TCRdb called the multiplex PCR reads again in MiXCR, with one record for every CDR3 protein. The sample has approximately 250,000 distinct CDR3 sequences; over 20% are singletons. Sequenced sample: blood. These receptor sequences come from a woman aged 40 to 49 with Graves' ophthalmopathy.

V and J are TRBV15 and TRBJ1-3; the D is unclear. The CDR3 runs to 14 residues. CDR1 is LNHNV, CDR2 YYDKDF, per germline (reference sequence). Between the trimmed V and J ends, which lost 5 bases and 0 bases, there was a span of 8 bases. CDR3 region: CATSGRYSGNTIYF. The CDR3 region has the DNA TGTGCCACCAGCGGACGATACTCTGGAAACACCATATATTTT. The full variable domain, with the rest looked up from reference TRBV15 and TRBJ1-3, is DAMVIQNPRYQVTQFGKPVTLSCSQTLNHNVMYWYQQKSSQAPKLLFHYYDKDFNNEADTPDNFQSRRPNTSFCFLDIRSPGLGDTAMYLCATSGRYSGNTIYFGEGSWLTVV.

This sequence joins TRBV2 and TRBJ1-1, with no clear D. There are 13 residues in the CDR3. V lost 1 base to trimming and J lost 7 bases, with 10 bases between them. The germline V gene has CDR1 SNHLY and CDR2 FYNNEI. The CDR3 bases are TGTGCCAGCAGTGAAGGACTCTTCGGTGAAGCTTTCTTT. It yields the protein CASSEGLFGEAFF.

This clonotype was recorded at least ten times. This chain uses TRBV4-1 with TRBJ2-7; TRBD2 matches 7 bases. V lost 3 bases, J lost 4 bases, and 6 bases stayed unmatched. This CDR3 has 14 amino acids. Germline V gene lookup returns CDR1 MGHRA and CDR2 YSYEKL. CDR3 nucleotide sequence: TGCGCCAGCAGCCAGCCGGGACTAACTTACGAGCAGTACTTC. Translating it yields CASSQPGLTYEQYF.

This clonotype was seen more than once but under ten times. This sequence joins TRBV20-1 and TRBJ2-7; 7 bases line up with TRBD2. The CDR3 runs 14 residues. V trimming: 2 bases; J trimming: 3 bases; junction bases outside the gene matches: 7. Germline loops: CDR1 DFQATT, CDR2 SNEGSKA (reference sequence). The CDR3: CSARSPSGNYEQYF. CDR3 sequence (DNA): TGCAGTGCTAGAAGTCCTAGCGGTAACTACGAGCAGTACTTC.

The rearrangement joins TRBV20-1 to TRBJ1-5; D is uncertain. Between the trimmed V and J ends, which lost 5 bases and 1 base, there was a span of 9 bases. Germline V CDR1 and CDR2: DFQATT, SNEGSKA (reference sequence). CDR3 size: 13 residues. The CDR3 DNA reads as TGCAGTGCTCAGACATCAAGCAATCAGCCCCAGCATTTT. It is translated as CSAQTSSNQPQHF.

This clonotype was seen ten or more times. Germline and junction disagree at one end, which may indicate a read error. The DNA for the CDR3 is TGTGCTAGCAGTCCTAGCGCCAAAGAGACCCAGTACTTC. Translating gives CASSPSAKETQYF. This chain joins TRBV7-7 and TRBJ2-5, with D tentatively TRBD2 (6 bases). CDR1 and CDR2 (germline): SSHAT, FNYEAQ (reference sequence). The CDR3 covers 13 residues.

This clonotype was counted a few times. The V gene is TRBV29-1, the J gene TRBJ2-7, with unresolved D. The V and J ends lost 5 bases and 0 bases respectively, with 14 bases between them. Germline V gives CDR1 SQVTM, CDR2 ANQGSEA. The CDR3 has 14 residues. The CDR3 DNA follows: TGCAGCGTTTACTGGGGTACCAGCTCCTACGAGCAGTACTTC. Amino acid sequence: CSVYWGTSSYEQYF.

The table lists this clonotype with many counts. The rearrangement joins TRBV30 to TRBJ2-7; TRBD1 might be the D (6 bases). Germline V lookup: CDR1 GTSNPN, CDR2 SVGIG (reference sequence). Between the trimmed V and J ends, which lost 2 bases and 2 bases, there was a span of 13 bases. This CDR3 comprises 14 residues. The CDR3 reads CAWSQQGIPYEQYF. The CDR3 bases are TGTGCCTGGAGTCAACAGGGAATCCCCTACGAGCAGTACTTC.

This clonotype was recorded a few times. This sequence joins TRBV18 and TRBJ2-6, with TRBD1 matching over 12 bases. From germline, CDR1 is KGHSH and CDR2 LQKENI. The V gene end was trimmed by 4 bases and the J gene end by 2 bases; junction bases not matched to a gene: 15. The CDR3 runs 21 residues. CDR3 in amino acids: CASSQGKGTGGVPAGANVLTF. DNA of the CDR3: TGTGCCAGCTCACAGGGAAAAGGGACAGGGGGCGTACCGGCTGGGGCCAACGTCCTGACTTTC.

This clonotype was picked up many times. The V gene is TRBV20-1, the J gene TRBJ2-7; D remains unclear. Between the trimmed V and J ends, which lost 3 bases and 0 bases, there was a span of 6 bases. Germline assignment: CDR1 DFQATT and CDR2 SNEGSKA (reference sequence). The CDR3 is 12 residues long. The CDR3 protein is CSASQDSYEQYF. CDR3 nucleotide sequence: TGCAGTGCTAGTCAAGACTCCTACGAGCAGTACTTC.

In this sample, this clonotype turned up many times. The chain is built from TRBV2 and TRBJ2-7; D uncertain. The length of the CDR3 is 12 residues. Trimming removed 4 bases from V and 2 bases from J, with 6 bases in between. Looked up from germline, CDR1 is SNHLY and CDR2 is FYNNEI. In DNA, the CDR3 is TGTGCCAGCAGTGTATTCCCCTACGAGCAGTACTTC. Its protein is CASSVFPYEQYF.

V gene TRBV4-3 combines with J gene TRBJ1-2, with a possible D match to TRBD1 (5 bases). The V gene's germline CDR1 is LGHNA and CDR2 YSLEER. V was clipped by 3 bases and J by 3 bases, with 17 bases between them. CDR3 length: 16 residues. The CDR3 bases are TGCGCCAGCAGCCAGGGCAGGGCGGGGTCGGACTATGGCTACACCTTC. Protein sequence: CASSQGRAGSDYGYTF.

The rearrangement joins TRBV12-5 to TRBJ1-1; D uncertain. CDR3 length equals 12 residues. The germline CDR1 and CDR2 sequences are LGHNT and FRNRAP. V dropped 10 bases and J dropped 1 base, with 10 bases sitting between them. CDR3: CAIRRENTEAFF. The CDR3 DNA is TGTGCTATTAGAAGAGAGAACACTGAAGCTTTCTTT.

At least ten counts were recorded for this clonotype. This chain links TRBV20-1 with TRBJ2-5, with a tentative D call TRBD1 (6 bases). The V gene's germline CDR1 is DFQATT and CDR2 SNEGSKA (reference sequence). This CDR3 spans 13 amino acids. Trimming shortened V by 6 bases and J by 6 bases, and 17 bases separated the two germline ends. CDR3 sequence: CSANYRVLKTQYF. CDR3 sequence (DNA): TGCAGTGCCAACTACAGGGTACTGAAGACCCAGTACTTC.

The gene calls are TRBV5-1 and TRBJ1-3; D gene uncertain. The CDR3 loop spans 15 amino acids. Germline V CDR1 and CDR2: SGHRS, YFSETQ. V lost 0 bases and J lost 0, with 7 bases in between. The CDR3 loop is CASSLGDLSGNTIYF. Written as DNA, the CDR3 is TGCGCCAGCAGCTTGGGTGACCTCTCTGGAAACACCATATATTTT.

In this sample, this clonotype turned up a few times. This may stem from a read error, because a much larger clone lies one nucleotide away. The gene calls are TRBV20-1 and TRBJ1-5, with D hard to call. V dropped 0 bases and J dropped 3 bases, with 15 bases sitting between them. Germline CDR1 is DFQATT and CDR2 is SNEGSKA (reference sequence). This CDR3 has 16 residues. CDR3 DNA sequence: TGCAGTGCTAGAGATCTTGGAGGGTGGATCAATCAGCCCCAGCATTTT. Protein sequence: CSARDLGGWINQPQHF.

There are many counts of this clonotype. The rearrangement links TRBV27 to TRBJ2-7; 9 bases fit TRBD1. V dropped 4 bases and J dropped 0; count of bases not matched to a gene: 4. There are 15 residues in the CDR3. Germline CDR1 and CDR2: MNHEY and SMNVEV (reference sequence). This chain's CDR3 is CASSWTGVSSYEQYF. The CDR3 DNA reads as TGTGCCAGCAGTTGGACAGGGGTTAGCTCCTACGAGCAGTACTTC.